The T cell receptor beta chain described here comes from a study of cytomegalovirus exposure and HLA in healthy donors. Germline loops: CDR1 SGHAT, CDR2 FQNNGV. This CDR3 is built from 15 residues. The V and J ends lost 7 bases and 5 bases, in that order; junction bases with no gene match: 11. On this clone itself: What it binds is not known.

Sampled while nominally healthy, donors likely had unrecorded immune exposures. Use of 60 Vbeta and 13 Jbeta primers characterized the PCR. Original processing notes: A later analysis tallied tens of millions of unique TCR beta chains, 10 million to 12 million of them shared. TCRdb's table, derived via immunoSEQ multiplex PCR, lists solely in-frame clones and lacks some. V and J calls and clone size are those listed in that table; D and trimming were worked out from the DNA. The sample lists roughly 130,000 clones, roughly four fifths occurring once. Regarding the study as a whole: Among TCR sequences, most were rare, though some public TCRs appeared in many donors. Presence/absence analyses assumed roughly uniform sequencing depth across donors.

The genes are TRBV11-2 and TRBJ1-2, with 9 bases fitting TRBD1. Sequences were obtained from PBMCs. The sequence derives from a woman in her 40s in good health and CMV-seropositive. The CDR3 loop reads CASNFGTGMGYGYTF. The CDR3, as DNA: TGTGCCAGCAACTTCGGGACAGGGATGGGATATGGCTACACCTTC.